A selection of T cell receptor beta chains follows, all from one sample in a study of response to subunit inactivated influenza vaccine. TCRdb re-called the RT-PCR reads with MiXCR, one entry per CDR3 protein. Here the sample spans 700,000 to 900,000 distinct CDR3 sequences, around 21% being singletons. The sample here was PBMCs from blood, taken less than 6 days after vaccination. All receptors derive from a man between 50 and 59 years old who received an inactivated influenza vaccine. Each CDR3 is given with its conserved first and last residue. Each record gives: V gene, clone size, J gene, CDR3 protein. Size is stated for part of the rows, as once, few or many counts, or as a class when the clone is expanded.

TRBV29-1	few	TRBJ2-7	CSATRGLAGDEQYF
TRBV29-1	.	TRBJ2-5	CSVGGQKETQYF
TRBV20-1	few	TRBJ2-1	CSESSGHSEQFF
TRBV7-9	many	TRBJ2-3	CASSLGPSDTQYF
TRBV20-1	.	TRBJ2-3	CSATITTSFDTQYF
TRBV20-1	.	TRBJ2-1	CSARDAQGAPIEQFF
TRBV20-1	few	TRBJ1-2	CSASAETGGGYTF
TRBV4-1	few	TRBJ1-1	CASSQDSPGGAFF
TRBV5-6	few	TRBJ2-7	CASSLNSRSSYEQYF
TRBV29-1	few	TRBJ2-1	CSVAPGGYNEQFF
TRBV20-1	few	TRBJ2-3	CSARVVGGDSTDTQYF
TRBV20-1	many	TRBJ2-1	CSAKKGQDNEQFF
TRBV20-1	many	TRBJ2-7	CSAGSSHSSSYEQYF
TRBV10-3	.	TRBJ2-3	CATDGGGTDTQYF
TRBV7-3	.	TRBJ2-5	CASSSGTGGPQETQYF
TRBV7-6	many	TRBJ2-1	CASSFERVSSYNEQFF
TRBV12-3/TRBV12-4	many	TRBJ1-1	CASSFLSEAFF
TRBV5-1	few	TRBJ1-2	CASSLAQEYGYTF
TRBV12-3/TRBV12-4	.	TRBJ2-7	CASSWAQGLSYEQYF
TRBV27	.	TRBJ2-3	CASSFKGLGTDTQYF
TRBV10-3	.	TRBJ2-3	CAISEYRRDQDTQYF
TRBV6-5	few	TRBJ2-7	CASSYSRLSYEQYF
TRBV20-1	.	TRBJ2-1	CSGRPLRDSNSYNEQFF
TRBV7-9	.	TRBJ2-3	CASSPYRFTSTGTQYF
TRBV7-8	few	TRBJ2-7	CASSLGKQLYEQYF
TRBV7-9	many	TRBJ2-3	CASSPPGRQGTQYF
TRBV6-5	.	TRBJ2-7	CASSYQQGFSQSYEQYF
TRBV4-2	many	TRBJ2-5	CASSQEVSSGGVETQYF
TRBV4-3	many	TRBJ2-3	CASSPTLGLTDTQYF
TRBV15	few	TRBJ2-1	CATSILAGGINEQFF
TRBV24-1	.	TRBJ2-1	CATSVRGSYNEQFF
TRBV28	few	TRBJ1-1	CASSFLGQLNTEAFF
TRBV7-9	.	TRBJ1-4	CASSFRSGGTNEKLFF
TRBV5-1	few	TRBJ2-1	CASSLVHRWQLAGTYNEQFF
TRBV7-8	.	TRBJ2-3	CASSTGTSGIGDTQYF
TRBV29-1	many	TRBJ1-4	CSVEDRSTNEKLFF
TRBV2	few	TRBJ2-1	CASSERGGSPYNEQFF
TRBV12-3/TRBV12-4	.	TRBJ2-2	CASSLGQGMELFF
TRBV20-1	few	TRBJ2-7	CSAPAGGEQYF
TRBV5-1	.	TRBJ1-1	CASSWQEQGAEAFF
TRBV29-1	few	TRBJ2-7	CSVGRDSIYEQYF